This TCR delta chain was captured in a study of gamma-delta T cells after stem cell transplantation. TCRdb re-identified clones in the RT-PCR reads via CATT. Of fewer than 1,500 delta-chain clones listed, around 1.8% are singletons. Per germline, CDR1 GEAIGNYY and CDR2 EKD. The CDR3 loop spans 18 amino acids. The J segment lost 3 bases and the V segment lost 2 bases, leaving 12 bases of the junction unmatched. This clone was counted between two and nine times. Sequencing was performed on gamma-delta T cells. The clonotype originates from a human donor. It is not recorded whose cells these are; they may come from a transplant donor. The chain joins TRDV2 to TRDJ2, with 9 bases matching TRDD3. DNA of the CDR3: TGTGCCTGTGACAAAATGGGTGCTGGGGATACGGTGACAGCACAACTCTTCTTT. Residues: CACDKMGAGDTVTAQLFF.